This TCR beta chain comes out of a study of T cell clonality in common variable immunodeficiency. Study-wide points: CVID patient heterogeneity limited repertoire-clinical complication correlations.

Trimming cost V 5 bases and J 0 bases; bases outside gene matches: 8. Germline CDR1 is DFQATT and CDR2 is SNEGSKA (reference sequence). The CDR3 consists of 16 residues. Only in-frame clones appear in the TCRdb table, and some are missing; sequencing was by immunoSEQ multiplex PCR. Sampling found fewer than 70,000 clones, none seen once. This clone was found many times. Its antigen is undetermined. The read halts 3 residues ahead of the CDR3 end, with the missing end drawn from the germline J gene. The genes are TRBV20-1 and TRBJ2-2; 8 bases line up with TRBD2. This sequence was found in a person aged 18 to 75 in good health. Sequencing was performed on peripheral blood mononuclear cells. The chain's CDR3 is CSARTSSRANTGELFF. The sequenced part of the CDR3 DNA is TGCAGTGCTCGGACTAGCTCCAGAGCGAACACCGGGGAG.